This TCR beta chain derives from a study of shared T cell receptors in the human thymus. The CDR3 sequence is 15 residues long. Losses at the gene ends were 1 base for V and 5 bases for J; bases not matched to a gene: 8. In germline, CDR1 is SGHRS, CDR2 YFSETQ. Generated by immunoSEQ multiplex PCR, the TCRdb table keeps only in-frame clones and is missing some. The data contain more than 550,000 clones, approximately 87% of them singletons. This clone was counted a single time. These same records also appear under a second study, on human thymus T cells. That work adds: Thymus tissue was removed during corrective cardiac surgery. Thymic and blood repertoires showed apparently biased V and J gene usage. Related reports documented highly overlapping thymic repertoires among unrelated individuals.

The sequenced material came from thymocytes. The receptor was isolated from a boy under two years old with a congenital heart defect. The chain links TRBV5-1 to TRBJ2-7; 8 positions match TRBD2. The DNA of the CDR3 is TGCGCCAGCAGCTTGCTCCAGCGGGGGTGTCACGAGCAGTACTTC. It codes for CASSLLQRGCHEQYF.